This T cell receptor beta chain was profiled in a study of T cells after yellow fever vaccination. Regarding the study as a whole: Abundant bulk-derived clonotypes could contaminate FACS-sorted repertoires. CD4 and CD8 compartments shared a small share of clonotypes, likely from convergent recombination.

Germline V CDR1 and CDR2: SGHRS, YFSETQ. Trimming shortened V by 4 bases and J by 6 bases, and 19 bases separated the two germline ends. The CDR3 extends over 15 amino acids. This clonotype was found many times. Its antigen is currently unknown. As TCR cDNA was made by 5'RACE template switching, a universal primer site and UMIs were added. One entry per CDR3 protein, called by TCRdb with MiXCR from the 5' RACE reads. The sample includes 150,000 to 200,000 distinct CDR3 sequences, approximately 6.2% of them seen just once. The genes are TRBV5-1 and TRBJ1-2, with D unclear. The specimen was CD4+ T cells sorted from PBMCs, collected on the day of the first yellow fever vaccination. This sequence originates from a man aged 18 to 30 who received the YFV17D yellow fever vaccine. Here the CDR3 DNA reads TGCGCCAGCAGCCCGGACTCCTCGGGATTGAATGGCTACACCTTC. Its translation is CASSPDSSGLNGYTF.